The table lists the clone carrying this T cell receptor (beta chain) with many counts. The antigen is unknown. Each CDR3 protein gets one entry after TCRdb re-called the PCR reads with MiXCR. The sample lists fewer than 25,000 distinct CDR3 sequences, 17% occurring once. This specimen comes from a study of molecular identifiers for immune sequencing clone quantification. Findings and caveats of the study: Jurkat TCR RNA that was spiked in from one cell was reportedly detectable among some 980,000 naive cells.

V was shortened by 7 bases and J by 1 base, with 4 bases between the two germline ends. The length of the CDR3 is 11 residues. Germline values: CDR1 MNHEY, CDR2 SVGAGI. The specimen was naive CD8+ T cells from blood, with Jurkat cell RNA spiked in. The sample's subset: FACS-sorted CD8+CD4-CCR7+CD45RA+ naive T cells. The sequence was obtained from a human donor in good health. Some libraries in this study had Jurkat cell RNA spiked in. The gene calls are TRBV6-5 and TRBJ2-5; D remains ambiguous. The CDR3 reads CASTLQETQYF. CDR3 nucleotides: TGTGCCAGCACCCTCCAAGAGACCCAGTACTTC.